The entry that follows covers one T cell receptor (beta chain) sequence. The antigen remains undetermined. The data belong to a study of shared clonotypes between healthy human individuals. Study-wide points: The four-donor shared clonotypes exceeded non-shared clonotypes in generation probability, with non-shared ones scoring lower. On the whole, naive subsets had larger estimated richness than memory subsets had.

Sequenced by immunoSEQ multiplex PCR; TCRdb stores in-frame clones only, minus some. The repertoire has roughly 2.2 million clones, around 90% of them found once; the top ten carry approximately 0.41%. Nashville, Tennessee was home to all donors, each a Caucasian adult. Naive CD4+ cells were CD45RA-selected; the remaining cells were memory. V lost 5 bases and J 5 bases, leaving 15 bases between the germline ends. CDR1 and CDR2 from the germline V gene are SGHRS and YFSETQ. The CDR3 is 14 residues long. The sample taken for sequencing was naive CD4+ T cells from PBMCs. Subset here: CD45RA+ positively selected. This sequence originates from a man between 18 and 35 years old in good health. Some clones in this sample may be carry-over from other donors' samples. The chain has TRBV5-1 and TRBJ2-3, with D possibly matching TRBD1 (8 bases). This CDR3 reads CASSPDREGDTQYF. CDR3 DNA sequence: TGCGCCAGCAGTCCGGACAGGGAGGGAGATACGCAGTATTTT.